Included here is one TCR beta chain sequence, with context. Addition of a universal primer site occurred through template switching, and cDNA carried unique molecular identifiers. TCRdb used MiXCR to reprocess the 5' RACE reads, holding one entry per CDR3 protein. The data contain about 250,000 distinct CDR3 sequences, around an eighth of them singletons. This record belongs to a study of identical twins. This CDR3 comprises 17 residues. Trimming pared 5 bases from V and 0 bases from J, leaving 14 bases between. The rearrangement links TRBV12-3 or TRBV12-4 to TRBJ2-6; a weak D match, TRBD2 (6 bases). This clonotype was obtained from a woman between 18 and 29 years old in good health. Source material: memory (CD45RO+) T cells sorted from blood. DNA of the CDR3: TGTGCCAGCAGTCCATGGGTCGGGGGCTCTGGGGCCAACGTCCTGACTTTC. It is translated as CASSPWVGGSGANVLTF.